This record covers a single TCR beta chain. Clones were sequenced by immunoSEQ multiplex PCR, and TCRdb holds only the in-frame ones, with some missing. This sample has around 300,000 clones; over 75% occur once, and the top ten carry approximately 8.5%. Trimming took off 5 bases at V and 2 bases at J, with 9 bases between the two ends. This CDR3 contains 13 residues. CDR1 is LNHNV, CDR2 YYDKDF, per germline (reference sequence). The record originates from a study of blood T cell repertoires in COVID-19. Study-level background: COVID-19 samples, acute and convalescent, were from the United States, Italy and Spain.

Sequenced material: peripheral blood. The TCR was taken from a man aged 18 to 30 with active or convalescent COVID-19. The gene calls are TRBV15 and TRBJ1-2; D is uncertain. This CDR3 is CATSSHTNYGYTF. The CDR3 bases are TGTGCCACCAGCTCACACACGAACTATGGCTACACCTTC.